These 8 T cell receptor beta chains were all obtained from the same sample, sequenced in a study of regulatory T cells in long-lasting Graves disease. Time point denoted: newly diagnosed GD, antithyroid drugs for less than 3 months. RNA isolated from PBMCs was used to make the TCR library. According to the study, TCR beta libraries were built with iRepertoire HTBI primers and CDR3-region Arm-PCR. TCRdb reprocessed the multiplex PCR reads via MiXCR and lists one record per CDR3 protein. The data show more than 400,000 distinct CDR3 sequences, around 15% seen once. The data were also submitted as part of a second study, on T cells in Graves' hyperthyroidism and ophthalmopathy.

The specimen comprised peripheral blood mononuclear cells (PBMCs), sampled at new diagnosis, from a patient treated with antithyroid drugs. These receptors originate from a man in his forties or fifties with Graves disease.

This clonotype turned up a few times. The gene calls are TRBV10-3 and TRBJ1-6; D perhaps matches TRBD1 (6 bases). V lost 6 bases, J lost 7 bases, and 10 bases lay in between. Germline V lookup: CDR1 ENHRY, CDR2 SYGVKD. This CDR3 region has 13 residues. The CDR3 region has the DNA TGTGCCATCAGGAGGGGGGTGAATTCACCCCTCCACTTT. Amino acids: CAIRRGVNSPLHF.

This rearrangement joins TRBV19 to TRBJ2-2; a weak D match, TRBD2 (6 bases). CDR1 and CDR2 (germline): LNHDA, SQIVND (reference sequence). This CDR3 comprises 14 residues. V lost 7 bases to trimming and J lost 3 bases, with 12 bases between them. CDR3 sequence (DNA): TGTGCCAGTACCCTGGGAGGTTACACCGGGGAGCTGTTTTTT. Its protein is CASTLGGYTGELFF. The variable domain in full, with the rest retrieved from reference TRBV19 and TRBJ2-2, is DGGITQSPKYLFRKEGQNVTLSCEQNLNHDAMYWYRQDPGQGLRLIYYSQIVNDFQKGDIAEGYSVSREKKESFPLTVTSAQKNPTAFYLCASTLGGYTGELFFGEGSRLTVL.

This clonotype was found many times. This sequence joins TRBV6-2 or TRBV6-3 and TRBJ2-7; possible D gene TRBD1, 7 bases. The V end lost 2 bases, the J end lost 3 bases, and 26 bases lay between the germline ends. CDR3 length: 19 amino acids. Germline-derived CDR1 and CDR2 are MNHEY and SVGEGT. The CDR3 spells CASSYGTGPGQGGVYEQYF. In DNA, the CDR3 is TGTGCCAGCAGTTACGGGACGGGCCCCGGTCAGGGGGGAGTCTACGAGCAGTACTTC.

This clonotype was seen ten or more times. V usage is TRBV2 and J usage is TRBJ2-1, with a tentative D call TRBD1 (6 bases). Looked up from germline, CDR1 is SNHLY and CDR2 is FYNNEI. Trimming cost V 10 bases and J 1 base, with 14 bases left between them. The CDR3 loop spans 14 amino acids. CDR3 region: CATLSGQSYNEQFF. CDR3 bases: TGTGCCACCCTATCCGGACAGTCCTACAATGAGCAGTTCTTC.

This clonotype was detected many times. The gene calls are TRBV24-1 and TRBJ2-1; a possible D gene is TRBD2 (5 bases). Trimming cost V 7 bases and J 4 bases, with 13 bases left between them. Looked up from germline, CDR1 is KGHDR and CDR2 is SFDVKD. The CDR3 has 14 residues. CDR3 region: CATRGGLFYNEQFF. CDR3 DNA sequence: TGTGCCACCAGGGGCGGGCTGTTTTACAATGAGCAGTTCTTC.

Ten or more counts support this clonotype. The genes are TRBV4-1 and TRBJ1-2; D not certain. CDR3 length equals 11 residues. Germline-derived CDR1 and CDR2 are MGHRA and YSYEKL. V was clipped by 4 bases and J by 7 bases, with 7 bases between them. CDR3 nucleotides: TGCGCCAGCAGCCTACACGGTGGCTACACCTTC. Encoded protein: CASSLHGGYTF.

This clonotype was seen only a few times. CDR3: CASSVGPTVNEQFF. The CDR3 nucleotides read TGTGCCAGCAGCGTTGGGCCGACTGTCAATGAGCAGTTCTTC. The genes are TRBV9 and TRBJ2-1; D gene ambiguous. Germline V gene lookup returns CDR1 SGDLS and CDR2 YYNGEE. V dropped 2 bases and J dropped 6 bases, with 12 bases sitting between them. The CDR3 runs 14 residues.

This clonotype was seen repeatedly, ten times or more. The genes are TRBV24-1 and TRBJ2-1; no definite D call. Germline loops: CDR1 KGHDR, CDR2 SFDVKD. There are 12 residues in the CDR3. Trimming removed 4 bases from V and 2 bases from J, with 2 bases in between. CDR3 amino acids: CATSDAYNEQFF. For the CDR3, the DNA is TGTGCCACCAGTGACGCCTACAATGAGCAGTTCTTC.